This T cell receptor (beta chain) was captured by sequencing in a study of graft-versus-host responses after intestinal transplantation. Germline V gives CDR1 SGHNT, CDR2 YYREEE (reference sequence). V trimming: 0 bases; J trimming: 6 bases; junction bases outside the gene matches: 6. This CDR3 has 16 residues. Here immunoSEQ multiplex PCR was the method, and the copy in TCRdb shows in-frame clones only, minus some. The sample records approximately 89,000 clones, 75% to 95% being singletons. The material sequenced was PBMCs, taken 450 to 480 days after intestinal transplant. The receptor was derived from a human patient who received an intestinal transplant, so some T cells may come from the graft donor. V is TRBV5-4 and J is TRBJ2-3, with TRBD2 identical over 11 bases. CDR3 sequence (DNA): TGTGCCAGCAGCTTGGGTAGCGGGGGGGATTCGGATACGCAGTATTTT. This codes for CASSLGSGGDSDTQYF.